The T cell receptor beta chain described here comes from a study of PD-1 blockade in classical Hodgkin lymphoma. Study-wide results and caveats: Complete responders showed a baseline diversity that resembled the diversity of newly diagnosed patients.

Time point reported: cycle 4 day 1 (C4D1), after 5 to 7 weeks of nivolumab. There was relapse after autologous stem cell transplantation in every patient, and there was variation in brentuximab vedotin exposure. Comments on this clone: Its antigen is not identified.

Profiled with immunoSEQ multiplex PCR; TCRdb holds only in-frame clones, not every one. The sample holds around 60,000 clones, nearly 90% seen once. The germline gives CDR1 MNHNY, CDR2 SVGAGI (reference sequence). The CDR3 has 16 residues. Unmatched junction bases numbered 14, after V lost 10 bases and J lost 2 bases. Sequenced here: peripheral blood mononuclear cells (PBMCs), sampled before the fourth cycle of nivolumab. The rearrangement links TRBV6-6 to TRBJ1-5; 7 bases agree with TRBD1. The receptor was derived from a human donor with classical Hodgkin lymphoma. CDR3 bases: TGTGCCACACTCAAGGAAGGGGGCATGGGCAATCAGCCCCAGCATTTT. Its protein product is CATLKEGGMGNQPQHF.